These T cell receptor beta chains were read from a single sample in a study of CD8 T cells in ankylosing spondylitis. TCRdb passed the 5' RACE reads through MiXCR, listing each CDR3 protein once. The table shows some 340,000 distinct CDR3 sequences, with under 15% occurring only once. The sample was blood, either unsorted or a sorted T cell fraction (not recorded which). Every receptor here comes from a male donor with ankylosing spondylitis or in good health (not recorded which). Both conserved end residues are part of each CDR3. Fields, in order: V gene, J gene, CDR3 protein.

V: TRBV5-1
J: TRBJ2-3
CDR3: CASSLDRADTDTQYF

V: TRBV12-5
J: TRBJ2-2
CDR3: CASVWEGLGTGELFF

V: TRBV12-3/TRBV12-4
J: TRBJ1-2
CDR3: CASSWTGSGYTF

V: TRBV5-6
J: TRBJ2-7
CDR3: CASSLDRTSYEQYF

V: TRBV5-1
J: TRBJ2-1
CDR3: CASSNWTVKQFF

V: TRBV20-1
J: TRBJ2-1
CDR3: CSARGGSADNEQFF

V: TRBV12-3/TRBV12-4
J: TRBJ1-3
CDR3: CASRSMSSGNTIYF

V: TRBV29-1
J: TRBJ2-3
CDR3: CSVEYGTDTQYF

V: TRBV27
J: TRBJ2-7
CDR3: CASSSRKGAAEQYF

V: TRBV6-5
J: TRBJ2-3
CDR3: CASSYSVRGTDTQYF

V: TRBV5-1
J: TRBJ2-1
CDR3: CASSLMTSGPHEQFF

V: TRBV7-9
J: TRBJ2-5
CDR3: CASSLALAAQETQYF

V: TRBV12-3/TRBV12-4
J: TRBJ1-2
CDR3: CASSLPGSYGYTF

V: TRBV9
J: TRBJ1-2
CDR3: CASSVDPGVRGYTF

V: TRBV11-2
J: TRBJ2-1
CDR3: CASSNSGYNEQFF

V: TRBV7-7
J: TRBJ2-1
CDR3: CASSLGLIAGGPGEQFF

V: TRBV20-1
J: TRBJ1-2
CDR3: CSASKGIEHYGYTF

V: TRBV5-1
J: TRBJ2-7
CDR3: CASSSLDTLTRHPFSYEQYF

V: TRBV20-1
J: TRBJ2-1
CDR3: CSARDRSGGALGEQFF

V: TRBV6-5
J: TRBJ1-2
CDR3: CASSYSPPPLHYGYTF

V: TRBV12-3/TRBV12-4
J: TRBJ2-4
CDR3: CASSPGTSGRAKNIQYF

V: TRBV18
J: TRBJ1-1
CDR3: CASSPGQRRVMNTEAFF